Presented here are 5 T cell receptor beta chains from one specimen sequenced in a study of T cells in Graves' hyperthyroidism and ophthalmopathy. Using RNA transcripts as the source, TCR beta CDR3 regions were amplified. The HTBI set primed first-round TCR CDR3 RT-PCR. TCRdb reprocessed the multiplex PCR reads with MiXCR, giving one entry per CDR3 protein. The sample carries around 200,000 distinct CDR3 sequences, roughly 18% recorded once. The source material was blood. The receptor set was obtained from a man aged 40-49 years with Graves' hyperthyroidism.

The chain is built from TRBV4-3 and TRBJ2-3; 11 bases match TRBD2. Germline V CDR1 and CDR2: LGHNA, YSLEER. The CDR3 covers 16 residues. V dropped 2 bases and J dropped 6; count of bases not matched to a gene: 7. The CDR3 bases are TGCGCCAGCAGCCAATACCCGACTAGCGGGGAGGATACGCAGTATTTT. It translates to CASSQYPTSGEDTQYF.

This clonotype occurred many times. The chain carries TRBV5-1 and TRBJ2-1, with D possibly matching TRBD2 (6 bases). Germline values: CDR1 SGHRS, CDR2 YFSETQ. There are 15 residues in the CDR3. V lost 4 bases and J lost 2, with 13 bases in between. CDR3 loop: CASSDRERTYNEQFF. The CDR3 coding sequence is TGCGCCAGCAGCGATCGGGAGCGAACCTACAATGAGCAGTTCTTC.

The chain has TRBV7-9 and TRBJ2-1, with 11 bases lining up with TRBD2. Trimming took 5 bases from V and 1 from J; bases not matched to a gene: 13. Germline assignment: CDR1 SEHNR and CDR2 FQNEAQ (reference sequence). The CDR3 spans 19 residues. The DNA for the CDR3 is TGTGCCAGCAGCACGACTAGCGGGACCAAGAGGAGGTCCTACAATGAGCAGTTCTTC. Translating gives CASSTTSGTKRRSYNEQFF.

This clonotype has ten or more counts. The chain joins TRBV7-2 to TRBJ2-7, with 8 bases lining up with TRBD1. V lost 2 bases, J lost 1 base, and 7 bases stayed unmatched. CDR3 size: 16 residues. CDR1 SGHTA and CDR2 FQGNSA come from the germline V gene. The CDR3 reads CASSLSPWTGSYEQYF. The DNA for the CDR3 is TGTGCCAGCAGCTTATCCCCGTGGACAGGGTCCTACGAGCAGTACTTC.

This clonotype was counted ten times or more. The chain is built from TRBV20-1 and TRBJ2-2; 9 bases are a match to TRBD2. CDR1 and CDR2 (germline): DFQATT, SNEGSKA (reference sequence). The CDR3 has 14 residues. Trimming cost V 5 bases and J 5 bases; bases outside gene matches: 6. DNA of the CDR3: TGCAGTGCTTCTCAGCGGGGGGATACCGGGGAGCTGTTTTTT. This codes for CSASQRGDTGELFF.